This TCR beta chain was captured by sequencing in a study of cytomegalovirus exposure and HLA in healthy donors. Study details: For the approximately 410 genotyped donors, 80% to 90% fell within the Caucasian-associated ancestry cluster. Findings and limits, study-wide: Upon later analysis, HLA-associated TCR beta chains proved more clonally expanded than other, equally common chains. The study found most TCR sequences rare, yet found some public TCRs in many donors.

13 Jbeta primers and 60 Vbeta primers were used for the PCR. Original methodology: Later reanalysis found approximately 76 million unique TCR beta chains, around 10 million of them shared. This table comes from immunoSEQ multiplex PCR, and its TCRdb copy is limited to in-frame clones, with some not included. Clone size and the V and J calls come from that table; the DNA yielded D and trimming. The sample carries 210,000 or so clones, roughly 80% recorded once. Trimming removed 7 bases from V and 2 bases from J; junction bases left unmatched: 2. The V gene's germline CDR1 is ENHRY and CDR2 SYGVKD. The CDR3 totals 13 residues. Notes on this clone: Its antigen is not identified.

The V and J genes are TRBV10-3 and TRBJ2-7; the match to TRBD1 covers 10 bases. The sequence came from a girl aged 5-17 years in good health and CMV-seronegative. Sample: PBMCs. CDR3 in DNA: TGTGCCATCAAGGGACAGGGGACCTACGAGCAGTACTTC. Its protein is CAIKGQGTYEQYF.